A single sample gave rise to the 25 T cell receptor beta chains below, sequenced in a study of blood T cell repertoires in COVID-19. The table came from immunoSEQ multiplex PCR; TCRdb's copy has only in-frame clones and leaves some out. The repertoire consists of roughly 30,000 clones, with 89% occurring once and the leading ten covering around 30%. Material: peripheral blood. Receptors originate from a man aged 80 or over with acute or convalescent COVID-19.

V usage is TRBV6-1 and J usage is TRBJ1-1, with D perhaps TRBD1 (5 bases). This CDR3 spans 14 amino acids. V dropped 3 bases and J dropped 4 bases, with 12 bases sitting between them. Germline CDR1 reads MNHNS; CDR2 reads SASEGT. The CDR3 loop reads CASSERGRGTEAFF. DNA of the CDR3: TGTGCCAGCAGTGAGCGGGGGAGGGGCACTGAAGCTTTCTTT.

The chain carries TRBV20-1 and TRBJ1-1; D call uncertain. Per the germline V gene, CDR1 is DFQATT and CDR2 is SNEGSKA (reference sequence). The V and J ends lost 5 bases and 1 base respectively, with 5 bases between them. The CDR3 is 11 residues long. The CDR3 sequence is CSASGNTEAFF. CDR3 bases: TGCAGTGCTTCGGGGAACACTGAAGCTTTCTTT.

The chain employs TRBV5-1 and TRBJ2-7, with a possible D match to TRBD1 (5 bases). V lost 4 bases and J 0 bases, leaving 11 bases between the germline ends. The germline V gene has CDR1 SGHRS and CDR2 YFSETQ. The CDR3 is 14 amino acids. CDR3 DNA: TGCGCCAGCAGCACATCCAGGGTCTCCTACGAGCAGTACTTC. The encoded protein is CASSTSRVSYEQYF.

This CDR3 is CASSIEVRGSPLHF. In DNA, the CDR3 is TGTGCCAGCAGCATAGAAGTCAGGGGGTCACCCCTCCACTTT. The V gene is TRBV7-8, the J gene TRBJ1-6; TRBD1 agrees at 7 bases. The CDR3 sequence is 14 residues long. V lost 5 bases, J lost 10 bases, and 8 bases stayed unmatched. Germline V gene data show CDR1 as SGHVS and CDR2 as FQNEAQ.

This clone was observed once. The V gene is TRBV11-2, the J gene TRBJ2-5, with D unresolved. V lost 5 bases and J lost 4, with 5 bases in between. Germline V gene sequence: CDR1 SGHAT, CDR2 FQNNGV. This CDR3 contains 11 residues. The CDR3 DNA is TGTGCCAGCAGCCAGGCAGAGACCCAGTACTTC. Protein product: CASSQAETQYF.

The V call is TRBV7-8, the J call TRBJ2-1; D is perhaps TRBD2 (6 bases). Trimming stripped 6 bases from V and 6 bases from J, with 21 bases between. The length of the CDR3 is 16 residues. CDR1 is SGHVS, CDR2 FQNEAQ, per germline. CDR3 nucleotides: TGTGCCAGCAGTCCCTCTAGCGACCCTGCGAGCAATGAGCAGTTCTTC. Protein product: CASSPSSDPASNEQFF.

The chain has TRBV7-9 and TRBJ2-5; D call uncertain. V was clipped by 7 bases and J by 5 bases, with 14 bases between them. The CDR3 contains 13 residues. Germline V lookup: CDR1 SEHNR, CDR2 FQNEAQ (reference sequence). For the CDR3, the DNA is TGTGCCAGCACCCGCGACACGGTGGAGACCCAGTACTTC. Amino acid sequence: CASTRDTVETQYF.

The V and J genes are TRBV12-3 or TRBV12-4 and TRBJ2-1; the D gene is possibly TRBD2 (6 bases). The CDR3 has 11 amino acids. With 7 bases removed from V and 10 bases from J, the gap between germline ends came to 11 bases. CDR3 DNA sequence: TGTGCCAGCATGGGGACTCCGGAGCAGTTCTTC. Residues: CASMGTPEQFF.

The V and J genes are TRBV7-2 and TRBJ2-1; 7 positions agree with TRBD1. Germline-derived CDR1 and CDR2 are SGHTA and FQGNSA. The CDR3 spans 15 residues. V shed 0 bases and J 4 bases; nucleotides not matched to a gene: 3. The CDR3 DNA follows: TGTGCCAGCAGCTTAGCGGGACAGAGGTACAATGAGCAGTTCTTC. It is translated as CASSLAGQRYNEQFF.

This clone appeared a single time. J is TRBJ1-2 and V is TRBV19, with D unresolved. V was trimmed by 5 bases and J by 4 bases, leaving 20 bases between them. The CDR3 runs to 16 residues. Germline values: CDR1 LNHDA, CDR2 SQIVND (reference sequence). The CDR3 reads CASSLSITSRGYGYTF. CDR3 bases: TGTGCCAGTAGTCTGTCCATCACATCCAGAGGCTATGGCTACACCTTC.

This clone came up once. CDR3 loop: CATSAQTQGSEQYF. In nucleotides, the CDR3 is TGTGCCACCAGTGCTCAAACCCAGGGGAGCGAGCAGTACTTC. The chain carries TRBV15 and TRBJ2-7; possibly TRBD1 for D (6 bases). The CDR3 contains 14 residues. V gave up 6 bases and J gave up 6 bases, with 18 bases separating them. The germline V gene has CDR1 LNHNV and CDR2 YYDKDF (reference sequence).

V is TRBV19 and J is TRBJ1-1; the D is unclear. Between the trimmed V and J ends, which lost 0 bases and 0 bases, there was a span of 2 bases. The CDR3 has 13 amino acids. Germline CDR1 LNHDA, CDR2 SQIVND (reference sequence). The CDR3 nucleotides read TGTGCCAGTAGTATAGACGTGAACACTGAAGCTTTCTTT. Amino acid sequence: CASSIDVNTEAFF.

The chain joins TRBV30 to TRBJ2-2; D may be TRBD2 (5 bases). The CDR3 spans 14 residues. Trimming left V 3 bases short and J 6 bases short, with 14 bases between. CDR1 GTSNPN and CDR2 SVGIG come from the germline V gene (reference sequence). Written as DNA, the CDR3 is TGTGCCTGGAGAGCTAAACTAGAAGCCGGGGAGCTGTTTTTT. This encodes CAWRAKLEAGELFF.

V gene TRBV7-6 combines with J gene TRBJ1-2, with D unresolved. This CDR3 has 13 residues. The germline V and J ends were trimmed by 4 bases and 0 bases, with 6 bases remaining between them. Germline CDR1 is SGHVS and CDR2 is FNYEAQ. CDR3 protein: CASSYTANYGYTF. CDR3 bases: TGTGCCAGCAGCTACACAGCTAACTATGGCTACACCTTC.

This sequence joins TRBV11-2 and TRBJ2-1; D gene unclear. The germline V and J ends were trimmed by 2 bases and 9 bases, with 11 bases remaining between them. Per the germline V gene, CDR1 is SGHAT and CDR2 is FQNNGV. The CDR3 runs 13 residues. DNA for the CDR3: TGTGCCAGCAGCTTACCGTCGACACTTGAGCAGTTCTTC. Translation gives CASSLPSTLEQFF.

This clone was counted once. The chain employs TRBV5-1 and TRBJ1-2; TRBD1 is a possible D gene (6 bases). From germline, CDR1 is SGHRS and CDR2 YFSETQ. V was pared by 4 bases and J by 0 bases, with 13 bases between. The CDR3 is 15 residues long. The CDR3 is CASSPTGEANYGYTF. The CDR3 DNA sequence: TGCGCCAGCAGCCCGACAGGTGAAGCTAACTATGGCTACACCTTC.

The chain is built from TRBV27 and TRBJ2-2; D is unresolved. The CDR3 contains 15 residues. Germline CDR1 is MNHEY and CDR2 is SMNVEV (reference sequence). Trimming took off 0 bases at V and 6 bases at J, with 11 bases between the two ends. CDR3: CASSLSYDTPGELFF. The CDR3 coding sequence is TGTGCCAGCAGTTTATCGTACGACACACCCGGGGAGCTGTTTTTT.

The chain uses TRBV6-5 and TRBJ2-1, with a weak D call TRBD2 (6 bases). There are 15 residues in the CDR3. The V gene lost 6 bases and the J gene lost 2 bases, with 14 bases spanning the gap. The germline gives CDR1 MNHEY, CDR2 SVGAGI. The CDR3 bases are TGTGCCAGCAGCCCGATAGCGGAACCCTACAATGAGCAGTTCTTC. This sequence encodes CASSPIAEPYNEQFF.

V gene TRBV28 combines with J gene TRBJ1-2; 7 bases map to TRBD1. The CDR3 loop spans 16 amino acids. V lost 4 bases to trimming and J lost 4 bases; unmatched junction nucleotides: 12. The V gene's germline CDR1 is MDHEN and CDR2 SYDVKM. CDR3 region: CASSSLRRGRSYGYTF. CDR3 nucleotides: TGTGCCAGCAGTTCCCTCAGGAGGGGGCGCAGCTATGGCTACACCTTC.

V is TRBV5-1 and J is TRBJ1-2; no reliable D call. V lost 4 bases and J 7 bases, leaving 14 bases between the germline ends. The CDR3 totals 13 residues. Germline CDR1 SGHRS, CDR2 YFSETQ. CDR3 amino acids: CASSHDQVGGYTF. CDR3 in DNA: TGCGCCAGCAGCCACGACCAGGTTGGTGGCTACACCTTC.

The chain is built from TRBV11-3 and TRBJ2-1; a possible D gene is TRBD2 (5 bases). Looked up from germline, CDR1 is SGHNT and CDR2 is YENEEA. The V gene lost 5 bases and the J gene lost 9 bases, with 20 bases spanning the gap. The CDR3 is 15 residues long. The CDR3 reads CASSPVGRGASEQFF. The CDR3 coding sequence is TGTGCCAGCAGCCCAGTCGGTCGGGGAGCCAGTGAGCAGTTCTTC. Complete variable domain (other parts from reference TRBV11-3 and TRBJ2-1): EAGVVQSPRYKIIEKKQPVAFWCNPISGHNTLYWYLQNLGQGPELLIRYENEEAVDDSQLPKDRFSAERLKGVDSTLKIQPAELGDSAVYLCASSPVGRGASEQFFGPGTRLTVL.

The rearrangement uses TRBV19 and TRBJ2-7; TRBD1 is a possible D gene (7 bases). The germline V gene encodes CDR1 LNHDA and CDR2 SQIVND (reference sequence). V dropped 5 bases and J dropped 0 bases, with 29 bases sitting between them. The CDR3 has 20 amino acids. CDR3 nucleotide sequence: TGTGCCAGTAGTCCGGCCGGAGGGAGAGGAGGCGGGACAGCCTCCTACGAGCAGTACTTC. Amino acid sequence: CASSPAGGRGGGTASYEQYF.

The CDR3 sequence: CASSPKGGRPSTDTQYF. CDR3 nucleotides: TGTGCCAGCAGCCCAAAAGGGGGCAGACCCAGCACAGATACGCAGTATTTT. This chain uses TRBV25-1 with TRBJ2-3; 7 bases match TRBD1. The germline gives CDR1 MGHDK, CDR2 SYGVNS. V shed 6 bases and J 0 bases; nucleotides not matched to a gene: 12. There are 17 residues in the CDR3.

The chain carries TRBV6-6 and TRBJ1-1, with D possibly matching TRBD1 (5 bases). CDR3 length equals 16 residues. The germline V gene has CDR1 MNHNY and CDR2 SVGAGI (reference sequence). With 2 bases removed from V and 0 bases from J, the gap between germline ends came to 13 bases. This CDR3 reads CASSYRGALMNTEAFF. The CDR3 nucleotides are TGTGCCAGCAGTTACAGGGGTGCCCTCATGAACACTGAAGCTTTCTTT.

The rearrangement links TRBV12-5 to TRBJ1-1; D is undetermined. Looked up from germline, CDR1 is LGHNT and CDR2 is FRNRAP. The CDR3 covers 13 residues. Deletions cut 3 bases from V and 7 bases from J, with 12 bases between. The CDR3 spells CASGLSFEDEAFF. In DNA, the CDR3 is TGTGCTAGTGGTTTAAGTTTCGAGGATGAAGCTTTCTTT.